This passage covers 8 T cell receptor beta chains from one sample sequenced in a study of cytomegalovirus exposure and HLA in healthy donors. Profiling relied on immunoSEQ multiplex PCR, and the TCRdb table lists in-frame clones only, not all of them. The profile shows about 270,000 clones, approximately 86% of them singletons. The sequenced sample was PBMCs. Receptors originate from a woman in her late teens or twenties in good health and CMV-seronegative.

This rearrangement joins TRBV6-1 to TRBJ2-7, with 7 bases aligning to TRBD1. Per the germline V gene, CDR1 is MNHNS and CDR2 is SASEGT. The CDR3 runs to 14 residues. Losses at the gene ends were 2 bases for V and 4 bases for J; bases not matched to a gene: 5. CDR3 amino acids: CASSEIGRGYEQYF. The CDR3 region has the DNA TGTGCCAGCAGTGAAATAGGCAGGGGGTACGAGCAGTACTTC.

The V and J genes are TRBV11-2 and TRBJ1-2; 7 nucleotides align to TRBD1. Unmatched junction bases numbered 5, after V lost 5 bases and J lost 2 bases. This CDR3 has 14 amino acids. Germline V gene sequence: CDR1 SGHAT, CDR2 FQNNGV. CDR3 nucleotide sequence: TGTGCCAGCAGCGCCCGACAGGGCAACTATGGCTACACCTTC. Translating it yields CASSARQGNYGYTF.

This rearrangement joins TRBV30 to TRBJ2-3; 10 bases map to TRBD2. CDR3 length: 15 residues. Trimming took 0 bases from V and 2 from J; bases not matched to a gene: 2. Germline V gene lookup returns CDR1 GTSNPN and CDR2 SVGIG (reference sequence). CDR3 DNA sequence: TGTGCCTGGAGTGTACTAGCGGGACACACAGATACGCAGTATTTT. Translated, it gives CAWSVLAGHTDTQYF.

The J gene is TRBJ2-3, the V gene TRBV11-2, with no clear D. The CDR3 is 12 residues long. Deletions cut 2 bases from V and 5 bases from J, with 5 bases between. Germline CDR1 SGHAT, CDR2 FQNNGV. The CDR3 sequence is CASSLFGDTQYF. CDR3 DNA: TGTGCCAGCAGCTTATTCGGAGATACGCAGTATTTT.

The rearrangement joins TRBV5-1 to TRBJ1-4, with TRBD1 matching over 9 bases. The CDR3 spans 16 residues. Germline values: CDR1 SGHRS, CDR2 YFSETQ. V shed 3 bases and J 7 bases; nucleotides not matched to a gene: 10. As DNA, the CDR3 is TGCGCCAGCAGCTCTCCGGACAGGGGAATCTCTGAAAAACTGTTTTTT. This gives the protein CASSSPDRGISEKLFF. The whole variable domain, remainder taken from reference TRBV5-1 and TRBJ1-4, is KAGVTQTPRYLIKTRGQQVTLSCSPISGHRSVSWYQQTPGQGLQFLFEYFSETQRNKGNFPGRFSGRQFSNSRSEMNVSTLELGDSALYLCASSSPDRGISEKLFFGSGTQLSVL.

The chain links TRBV29-1 to TRBJ1-3; no definite D call. CDR1 is SQVTM, CDR2 ANQGSEA, per germline. V lost 4 bases and J lost 0, with 7 bases in between. The CDR3 is made up of 13 amino acids. The CDR3 DNA sequence: TGCAGCGTTGCCGCGTTCTCTGGAAACACCATATATTTT. It is translated as CSVAAFSGNTIYF.

V and J are TRBV7-2 and TRBJ2-6, with D perhaps TRBD1 (6 bases). The CDR3 has 15 amino acids. Germline-derived CDR1 and CDR2 are SGHTA and FQGNSA. The V and J ends lost 5 bases and 2 bases respectively, with 10 bases between them. DNA of the CDR3: TGTGCCAGCAGCCACACAGGGACTGGGGCCAACGTCCTGACTTTC. The encoded protein is CASSHTGTGANVLTF. The full variable domain, with the rest looked up from reference TRBV7-2 and TRBJ2-6, is GAGVSQSPSNKVTEKGKDVELRCDPISGHTALYWYRQSLGQGLEFLIYFQGNSAPDKSGLPSDRFSAERTGGSVSTLTIQRTQQEDSAVYLCASSHTGTGANVLTFGAGSRLTVL.

The gene calls are TRBV4-2 and TRBJ1-1, with D possibly TRBD1 on 5 matching bases. V gave up 1 base and J gave up 4 bases, with 13 bases separating them. The CDR3 sequence is 15 residues long. Germline lookup yields CDR1 LGHNA and CDR2 YNFKEQ. The CDR3 sequence is CASSQGARDSTEAFF. Written as DNA, the CDR3 is TGTGCCAGCAGCCAAGGGGCCAGGGATTCCACTGAAGCTTTCTTT.